This TCR beta chain was captured by sequencing in a study of blood T cells in healthy people across ages. For the second PCR, which ran for 7 to 11 cycles, a sample-barcoded 5' primer and a J-beta primer mix were used. Using its own MiXCR run on the 5' RACE reads, TCRdb lists one record per CDR3 protein. The data show around 1.5 million distinct CDR3 sequences, 34% seen once. Samples each had at least 6 micrograms of total RNA extracted. On this clonotype itself: The antigen is not known. Being one base from a much bigger clone, this may be a read error.

Findings and caveats of the study: Roughly linearly, TCR beta diversity per million T cells fell as age increased. The study lacked donor CMV status, which possibly confounded expanded clonotype changes.

Germline V gene sequence: CDR1 MGHRA, CDR2 YSYEKL. The CDR3 sequence is 15 residues long. V lost 6 bases to trimming and J lost 5 bases, with 19 bases between them. The TCR originated in a woman under 40 in good health. The chain uses TRBV4-1 and TRBJ2-5, with D unclear. The sequencing sample was made of blood. In DNA form, the CDR3 reads TGCGCCAGCAGTCTAGGGATTCAGGTTTTTGAGACCCAGTACTTC. This codes for CASSLGIQVFETQYF.